The sequence of this TCR beta chain was determined in a study of blood T cells in healthy people across ages. Whole-study findings and limits: The study found more naive CD4+ cells and higher diversity in long-lived than aged donors.

The CDR3 is made up of 17 amino acids. In germline, CDR1 is MNHEY, CDR2 SVGEGT. V trimming: 9 bases; J trimming: 9 bases; junction bases outside the gene matches: 19. A J-beta primer mix and a sample-barcoded 5' primer were used in a second PCR of about 7 to 12 cycles. TCRdb reprocessed the 5' RACE reads via MiXCR and lists one record per CDR3 protein. The table records under 950,000 distinct CDR3 sequences, around a fifth of them present only once. Only a few counts were recorded for this clonotype. Antigen unknown. The sequenced sample consisted of blood. J is TRBJ2-1 and V is TRBV6-2 or TRBV6-3; 11 bases fit TRBD2. This sequence originates from a man between 65 and 79 years old in good health. The CDR3 region has the DNA TGTGCCAGTAGTAAACCGACAACTAGCGGGAGTAAGGGTGAGCAGTTCTTC. Amino acids: CASSKPTTSGSKGEQFF.